The 24 T cell receptor beta chains in this list originate from one sample, sequenced in a study of STAT5B mutations in CD4+ large granular lymphocyte leukemia. Sequencing was performed with immunoSEQ multiplex PCR; in TCRdb, only in-frame clones are kept and a portion is missing. The repertoire consists of about 38,000 clones, with under 85% occurring once and the leading ten covering less than 0.6%. What was sequenced was CD4+ T cells from blood buffy coats. The receptor source for this set is a human donor in good health.

The V call is TRBV27, the J call TRBJ1-5; D remains ambiguous. Trimming shortened V by 6 bases and J by 0 bases, and 3 bases separated the two germline ends. CDR1 is MNHEY and CDR2 is SMNVEV in the germline V gene (reference sequence). The CDR3 spans 12 residues. The CDR3 loop is CASSDSNQPQHF. CDR3 in DNA: TGTGCCAGCAGCGATAGCAATCAGCCCCAGCATTTT.

The chain couples TRBV11-2 to TRBJ2-7, with TRBD1 matching 10 bases. V lost 1 base, J lost 3 bases, and 3 bases stayed unmatched. The CDR3 is 15 residues long. Germline V gene lookup returns CDR1 SGHAT and CDR2 FQNNGV. Here the CDR3 DNA reads TGTGCCAGCAGCTTAGTTAGGACAGGGGGCTACGAGCAGTACTTC. Protein sequence: CASSLVRTGGYEQYF.

This sequence joins TRBV18 and TRBJ2-3; 13 nucleotides match TRBD2. From germline, CDR1 is KGHSH and CDR2 LQKENI. The CDR3 consists of 17 residues. V trimming: 2 bases; J trimming: 2 bases; junction bases outside the gene matches: 4. The CDR3 DNA reads as TGTGCCAGCTCACCAACCGGGACTAGCGGGAACACAGATACGCAGTATTTT. This sequence encodes CASSPTGTSGNTDTQYF.

The V and J genes are TRBV7-7 and TRBJ2-3; 7 bases line up with TRBD2. CDR3 size: 16 residues. V was pared by 5 bases and J by 6 bases, with 14 bases of the junction left unmatched. Per germline, CDR1 SSHAT and CDR2 FNYEAQ (reference sequence). The CDR3 loop is CASSPSYETSLDTQYF. The CDR3 DNA is TGTGCCAGCAGCCCCAGTTACGAGACTAGCCTGGATACGCAGTATTTT.

This clone was picked up a small number of times. V gene TRBV10-3 combines with J gene TRBJ2-6; unclear D gene. The germline V and J ends were trimmed by 11 bases and 0 bases, with 11 bases remaining between them. CDR3 length equals 14 residues. Germline V gives CDR1 ENHRY, CDR2 SYGVKD. In DNA form, the CDR3 reads TGTGCCGTCCTCCAGGCCTCTGGGGCCAACGTCCTGACTTTC. Translating it yields CAVLQASGANVLTF.

V is TRBV2 and J is TRBJ1-6; D is possibly TRBD1 (5 bases). This CDR3 comprises 15 residues. The germline V gene encodes CDR1 SNHLY and CDR2 FYNNEI. Trimming shortened V by 8 bases and J by 0 bases, and 11 bases separated the two germline ends. DNA of the CDR3: TGTGCCAGCCGCAGGGCGAGCTCCTATAATTCACCCCTCCACTTT. This codes for CASRRASSYNSPLHF.

J is TRBJ1-2 and V is TRBV2; no clear D. V shed 4 bases and J shed 1 base, with 7 bases lying between them. Germline lookup yields CDR1 SNHLY and CDR2 FYNNEI. The CDR3 spans 13 residues. CDR3 amino acids: CASSGGFNYGYTF. Here the CDR3 DNA reads TGTGCCAGCAGTGGGGGTTTTAACTATGGCTACACCTTC.

The chain employs TRBV5-6 and TRBJ2-7; the match to TRBD2 covers 11 bases. V shed 6 bases, J shed 1 base, and the junction held 6 bases outside the gene matches. This CDR3 is 15 amino acids long. Germline lookup yields CDR1 SGHDT and CDR2 YYEEEE. CDR3 amino acids: CASTVTSGASYEQYF. Here the CDR3 DNA reads TGTGCCAGCACCGTGACTAGCGGGGCATCCTACGAGCAGTACTTC.

The chain uses TRBV19 and TRBJ2-3; TRBD1 or TRBD2 may be the D gene (5 bases each). The CDR3 has 15 amino acids. Trimming shortened V by 3 bases and J by 2 bases, and 12 bases separated the two germline ends. Germline-derived CDR1 and CDR2 are LNHDA and SQIVND (reference sequence). CDR3: CASSMGRTFTDTQYF. For the CDR3, the DNA is TGTGCCAGTAGTATGGGACGGACCTTCACAGATACGCAGTATTTT.

The CDR3 loop reads CASRVQTDTEAFF. CDR3 bases: TGTGCCAGCAGAGTCCAGACAGACACTGAAGCTTTCTTT. The chain recombines TRBV7-2 with TRBJ1-1; D is possibly TRBD1 (5 bases). Germline V gene sequence: CDR1 SGHTA, CDR2 FQGNSA. This CDR3 contains 13 residues. V gave up 6 bases and J gave up 3 bases, with 11 bases separating them.

This CDR3 is CASGKGQETQYF. CDR3 DNA sequence: TGTGCCAGCGGAAAAGGGCAAGAGACCCAGTACTTC. V gene TRBV6-5 combines with J gene TRBJ2-5, with D unresolved. The CDR3 loop spans 12 amino acids. The germline V gene encodes CDR1 MNHEY and CDR2 SVGAGI. V was clipped by 8 bases and J by 2 bases, with 9 bases between them.

The chain recombines TRBV4-1 with TRBJ1-3; TRBD1 agrees at 10 bases. The V segment lost 8 bases and the J segment 3 bases; nucleotides outside the gene matches: 10. The CDR3 runs 16 residues. CDR1 and CDR2 (germline): MGHRA, YSYEKL. The CDR3 region is CASAALTGGYGNTIYF. CDR3 DNA sequence: TGCGCCAGCGCGGCCCTGACAGGGGGCTATGGAAACACCATATATTTT.

Here the CDR3 DNA reads TGTGCCAGCAGTTCCCCCGGGACAGGGATTTACGAGCAGTACTTC. It encodes CASSSPGTGIYEQYF. The chain joins TRBV6-5 to TRBJ2-7, with 9 positions matching TRBD1. With 4 bases clipped from V and 4 bases from J, the junction kept 8 bases outside the gene matches. The CDR3 is 15 residues long. Germline values: CDR1 MNHEY, CDR2 SVGAGI.

This clone was seen once. This chain joins TRBV7-2 and TRBJ2-7; D possibly matches TRBD1 or TRBD2 (5 bases each). CDR1 and CDR2 from the germline V gene are SGHTA and FQGNSA. V was shortened by 5 bases and J by 1 base, with 12 bases between the two germline ends. There are 14 residues in the CDR3. The chain's CDR3 is CASSTGPTSYEQYF. CDR3 sequence (DNA): TGTGCCAGCAGCACGGGACCGACTTCCTACGAGCAGTACTTC.

The CDR3 region is CASRVTSGPGEQYF. As DNA, the CDR3 is TGTGCCAGTAGGGTGACTAGCGGTCCTGGGGAGCAGTACTTC. This chain connects TRBV19 to TRBJ2-7; TRBD2 matches 9 bases. Germline assignment: CDR1 LNHDA and CDR2 SQIVND (reference sequence). V lost 6 bases and J lost 7; bases outside the gene matches: 10. The CDR3 spans 14 residues.

The rearrangement joins TRBV6-5 to TRBJ1-2; D perhaps matches TRBD1 (5 bases). With 6 bases removed from V and 7 bases from J, the gap between germline ends came to 18 bases. The CDR3 loop spans 14 amino acids. Germline V CDR1 and CDR2: MNHEY, SVGAGI. The CDR3 loop reads CASRATEPLTGYTF. CDR3 bases: TGTGCCAGCAGGGCGACAGAGCCGCTTACTGGCTACACCTTC.

This clone came up once. The rearrangement links TRBV16 to TRBJ2-5, with 7 bases lining up with TRBD1. V lost 4 bases to trimming and J lost 1 base; unmatched junction nucleotides: 6. Germline CDR1 is KGHSY and CDR2 is FQNENV. The CDR3 has 15 amino acids. CDR3: CASSRSGTAQETQYF. The CDR3 region has the DNA TGTGCCAGCAGCCGCTCCGGGACAGCCCAAGAGACCCAGTACTTC.

The chain combines TRBV30 with TRBJ1-2; D is possibly TRBD1 (6 bases). This CDR3 is 13 amino acids long. V lost 0 bases to trimming and J lost 6 bases, with 11 bases between them. The germline V gene has CDR1 GTSNPN and CDR2 SVGIG (reference sequence). The CDR3 spells CAWSVGGPDGYTF. The CDR3 DNA reads as TGTGCCTGGAGTGTCGGGGGGCCGGATGGCTACACCTTC.

The chain couples TRBV5-1 to TRBJ2-3; a weak D match, TRBD1 (6 bases). The CDR3 totals 15 residues. CDR1 and CDR2 (germline): SGHRS, YFSETQ. V dropped 0 bases and J dropped 0 bases, with 8 bases sitting between them. CDR3 nucleotide sequence: TGCGCCAGCAGCTTGGAGGGGGTTAGCACAGATACGCAGTATTTT. It codes for CASSLEGVSTDTQYF.

The V gene is TRBV14, the J gene TRBJ2-5; the D is unclear. Germline V gene lookup returns CDR1 SGHDN and CDR2 FVKESK. V was trimmed by 1 base and J by 5 bases, leaving 8 bases between them. The CDR3 extends over 13 amino acids. The CDR3 DNA is TGTGCCAGCAGCCAAGTTTTGGGGGAGACCCAGTACTTC. It encodes CASSQVLGETQYF.

The chain recombines TRBV5-1 with TRBJ1-5, with TRBD1 as a possible D gene (6 bases). Deletions cut 4 bases from V and 3 bases from J, with 11 bases between. Looked up from germline, CDR1 is SGHRS and CDR2 is YFSETQ. The CDR3 is made up of 14 amino acids. CDR3 sequence reads: CASSLGQPNQPQHF. The CDR3, as DNA: TGCGCCAGCAGCCTAGGACAGCCCAATCAGCCCCAGCATTTT.

This chain links TRBV18 with TRBJ2-3; no clear D gene. V gave up 2 bases and J gave up 0 bases, with 9 bases separating them. Per the germline V gene, CDR1 is KGHSH and CDR2 is LQKENI. This CDR3 is 15 amino acids long. CDR3 DNA: TGTGCCAGCTCACCAAGACGGTCTAGCACAGATACGCAGTATTTT. This sequence encodes CASSPRRSSTDTQYF.

The chain joins TRBV6-5 to TRBJ1-1, with 7 bases identical to TRBD1. The CDR3 runs 15 residues. In germline, CDR1 is MNHEY, CDR2 SVGAGI. The V gene end was trimmed by 1 base and the J gene end by 6 bases; junction bases not matched to a gene: 8. CDR3 DNA: TGTGCCAGCAGTTACTACCCCAACAGGGGTCCTGAAGCTTTCTTT. It translates to CASSYYPNRGPEAFF.

This rearrangement joins TRBV11-2 to TRBJ2-3, with 11 bases that match TRBD2. This CDR3 region has 15 residues. The V gene end was trimmed by 5 bases and the J gene end by 4 bases; junction bases not matched to a gene: 5. The germline V gene encodes CDR1 SGHAT and CDR2 FQNNGV. In DNA, the CDR3 is TGTGCCAGCAGCGAACTAGCGGGAGTTCCAGATACGCAGTATTTT. Translation: CASSELAGVPDTQYF.